This T cell receptor beta chain appears in the sequencing data of a study of graft-versus-host responses after intestinal transplantation. With respect to this clone: What it binds is not known.

TCRdb keeps only in-frame clones here, not all; method: immunoSEQ multiplex PCR. Here the sample spans under 100,000 clones, approximately 92% being singletons. Here the sequenced sample was unstimulated CD8+ T cells sorted from spleen or lymph node cells, taken before transplant. The sequence derives from a human donor who was the organ donor for an intestinal transplant.

This CDR3 reads CASGFPNWLAGANNEQFF. The DNA of the CDR3 is TGTGCTAGTGGTTTCCCCAATTGGCTAGCGGGGGCAAACAATGAGCAGTTCTTC. The gene calls are TRBV12-5 and TRBJ2-1; 10 bases match TRBD2. The CDR3 contains 18 residues. Germline assignment: CDR1 LGHNT and CDR2 FRNRAP. Germline trimming cut 3 bases from V and 5 bases from J; bases unmatched to any gene: 13.